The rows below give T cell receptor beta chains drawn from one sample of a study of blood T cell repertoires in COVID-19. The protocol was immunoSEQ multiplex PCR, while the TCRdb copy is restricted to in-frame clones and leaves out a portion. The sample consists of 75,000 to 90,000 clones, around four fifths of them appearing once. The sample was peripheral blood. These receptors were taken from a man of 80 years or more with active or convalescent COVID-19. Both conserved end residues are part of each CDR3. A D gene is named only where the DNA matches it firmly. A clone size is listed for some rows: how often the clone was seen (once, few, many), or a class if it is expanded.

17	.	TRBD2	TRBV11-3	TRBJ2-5	CASSLELVGRAAETQYF	TGTGCCAGCAGCTTAGAGTTGGTCGGGAGGGCCGCAGAGACCCAGTACTTC
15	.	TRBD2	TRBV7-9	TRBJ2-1	CASSQSGGASNEQFF	TGTGCCAGCAGCCAAAGCGGGGGGGCCTCAAATGAGCAGTTCTTC
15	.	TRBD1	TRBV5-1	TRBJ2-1	CASRPGTDTYNEQFF	TGCGCCAGCAGGCCGGGGACAGATACCTACAATGAGCAGTTCTTC
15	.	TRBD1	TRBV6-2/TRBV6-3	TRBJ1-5	CASSYSDRGNQPQHF	TGTGCCAGCAGTTACTCGGACAGGGGCAATCAGCCCCAGCATTTT
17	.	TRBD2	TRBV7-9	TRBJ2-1	CASSQGRAGGTYNEQFF	TGTGCCAGCAGTCAAGGGCGGGCGGGAGGCACCTACAATGAGCAGTTCTTC
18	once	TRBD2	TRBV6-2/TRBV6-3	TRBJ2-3	CASSYSKASGGALDTQYF	TGTGCCAGCAGTTACTCGAAGGCTAGCGGGGGGGCATTAGATACGCAGTATTTT
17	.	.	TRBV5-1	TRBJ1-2	CASSLIYRDALNYGYTF	TGCGCCAGCAGCTTGATTTACAGGGACGCACTTAACTATGGCTACACCTTC
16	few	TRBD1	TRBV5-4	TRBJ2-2	CASSLARDRVSGELFF	TGTGCCAGCAGCTTGGCCCGGGACAGGGTCTCGGGGGAGCTGTTTTTT
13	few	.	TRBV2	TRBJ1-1	CASIWGGNTEAFF	TGTGCCAGCATATGGGGGGGAAACACTGAAGCTTTCTTT
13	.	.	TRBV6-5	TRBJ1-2	CASRLTENYGYTF	TGTGCCAGCAGGTTGACAGAGAACTATGGCTACACCTTC
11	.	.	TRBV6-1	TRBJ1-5	CASSEDRPQHF	TGTGCCAGCAGTGAAGATCGGCCCCAGCATTTT
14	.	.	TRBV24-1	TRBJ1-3	CATSDPGLGNTIYF	TGTGCCACCAGTGATCCGGGACTGGGAAACACCATATATTTT
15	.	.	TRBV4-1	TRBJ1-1	CASSQDAGMRTEAFF	TGCGCCAGCAGCCAAGATGCAGGGATGAGGACTGAAGCTTTCTTT
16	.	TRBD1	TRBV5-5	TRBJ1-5	CASSPGQEIKNQPQHF	TGTGCCAGCAGCCCCGGACAGGAAATAAAAAATCAGCCCCAGCATTTT
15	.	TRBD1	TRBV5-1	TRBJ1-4	CASSLGGGSDEKLFF	TGCGCCAGCAGCTTGGGAGGGGGCTCAGATGAAAAACTGTTTTTT
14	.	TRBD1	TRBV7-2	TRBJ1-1	CASSSGQLSTEAFF	TGTGCCAGCAGCTCGGGACAGCTTAGCACTGAAGCTTTCTTT
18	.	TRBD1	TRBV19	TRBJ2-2	CASSILGFGQGANGELFF	TGTGCCAGTAGTATACTCGGTTTCGGACAGGGGGCAAACGGGGAGCTGTTTTTT
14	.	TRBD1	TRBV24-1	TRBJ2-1	CATTGTGVSNEQFF	TGTGCCACAACCGGGACAGGGGTATCCAATGAGCAGTTCTTC
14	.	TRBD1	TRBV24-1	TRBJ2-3	CATSVGTATDTQYF	TGTGCCACCAGTGTCGGGACAGCCACAGATACGCAGTATTTT
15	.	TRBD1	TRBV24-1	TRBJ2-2	CATRSGQGDAGELFF	TGTGCCACCAGATCGGGACAGGGAGATGCCGGGGAGCTGTTTTTT
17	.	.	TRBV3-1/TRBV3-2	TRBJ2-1	CASSPGGGTGNYNEQFF	TGTGCCAGCAGCCCAGGGGGGGGGACAGGAAATTACAATGAGCAGTTCTTC
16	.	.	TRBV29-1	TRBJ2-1	CSVVVGSRQGDDEQFF	TGCAGCGTTGTAGTGGGGTCGCGGCAGGGCGACGATGAGCAGTTCTTC
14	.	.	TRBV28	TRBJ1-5	CATKGSGENQPQHF	TGTGCCACCAAAGGGTCGGGGGAAAATCAGCCCCAGCATTTT
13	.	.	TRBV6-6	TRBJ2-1	CASSPDSYNEQFF	TGTGCCAGCAGTCCGGACTCGTACAATGAGCAGTTCTTC
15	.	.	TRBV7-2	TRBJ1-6	CASGQTTGPLSPLHF	TGTGCCAGCGGCCAAACTACAGGGCCCCTTTCACCCCTCCACTTT
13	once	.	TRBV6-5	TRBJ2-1	CASSYGGYNEQFF	TGTGCCAGCAGTTACGGAGGATACAATGAGCAGTTCTTC
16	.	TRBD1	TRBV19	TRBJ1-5	CASRGRLQGANQPQHF	TGTGCCAGTAGGGGGAGGCTACAGGGGGCTAATCAGCCCCAGCATTTT
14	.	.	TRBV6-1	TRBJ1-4	CASSESGGYEKLFF	TGTGCCAGCAGTGAATCGGGGGGCTATGAAAAACTGTTTTTT
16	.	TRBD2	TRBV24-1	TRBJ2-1	CATSDPRLAEGDEQFF	TGTGCCACCAGTGACCCCCGACTAGCGGAGGGTGATGAGCAGTTCTTC
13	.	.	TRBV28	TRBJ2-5	CASRSSGWETQYF	TGTGCCAGCAGAAGCTCAGGGTGGGAGACCCAGTACTTC
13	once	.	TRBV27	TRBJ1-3	CASRGLAGNTIYF	TGTGCCAGCAGGGGGCTGGCTGGAAACACCATATATTTT
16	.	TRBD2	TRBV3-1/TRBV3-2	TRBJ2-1	CASSQGGRASYNEQFF	TGTGCCAGCAGCCAGGGCGGGAGGGCTTCCTACAATGAGCAGTTCTTC
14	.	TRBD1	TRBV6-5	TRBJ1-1	CASSSTDRGRPAFF	TGTGCCAGCAGTTCCACGGACAGGGGGCGCCCAGCTTTCTTT
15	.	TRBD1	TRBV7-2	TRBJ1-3	CASSADRGLGNTIYF	TGTGCCAGCAGCGCCGACAGGGGGCTTGGAAACACCATATATTTT
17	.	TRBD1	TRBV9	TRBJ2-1	CASSRRQPGQGAFEQFF	TGTGCCAGCAGCAGACGACAACCGGGACAGGGGGCATTTGAGCAGTTCTTC
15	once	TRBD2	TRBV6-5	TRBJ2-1	CASRRGTSGFDEQFF	TGTGCCAGCAGGAGGGGGACTAGCGGGTTCGATGAGCAGTTCTTC
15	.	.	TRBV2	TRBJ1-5	CASRSQGANNQPQHF	TGTGCCAGCAGGTCACAGGGTGCCAACAATCAGCCCCAGCATTTT
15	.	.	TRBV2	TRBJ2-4	CASRGQGIAKNIQYF	TGTGCCAGCAGGGGGCAGGGAATAGCCAAAAACATTCAGTACTTC
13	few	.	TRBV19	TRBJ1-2	CASSVGHLGGYTF	TGTGCCAGTAGTGTCGGACATTTGGGTGGCTACACCTTC
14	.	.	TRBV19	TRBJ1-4	CASSIPATNEKLFF	TGTGCCAGTAGTATCCCGGCAACTAATGAAAAACTGTTTTTT
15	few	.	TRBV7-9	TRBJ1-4	CASSRGLGQGEKLFF	TGTGCCAGCAGCCGGGGGTTGGGGCAGGGAGAAAAACTGTTTTTT
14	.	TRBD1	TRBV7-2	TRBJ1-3	CASSLGLQGNTIYF	TGTGCCAGCAGCTTAGGCTTACAGGGGAACACCATATATTTT
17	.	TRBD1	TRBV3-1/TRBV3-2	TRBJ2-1	CASSQVSATGGGGEQFF	TGTGCCAGCAGCCAAGTCTCGGCGACAGGGGGAGGGGGTGAGCAGTTCTTC
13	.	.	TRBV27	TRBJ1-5	CASSGDTNQPQHF	TGTGCCAGCAGTGGGGACACCAATCAGCCCCAGCATTTT
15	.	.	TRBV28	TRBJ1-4	CASSYYAASNEKLFF	TGTGCCAGCAGTTACTACGCGGCAAGTAATGAAAAACTGTTTTTT
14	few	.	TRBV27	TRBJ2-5	CASSLGLRRETQYF	TGTGCCAGCAGTTTAGGGCTTCGACGCGAGACCCAGTACTTC
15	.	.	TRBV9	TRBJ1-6	CASSSRSRGPSPLHF	TGTGCCAGCAGCAGCCGATCCAGGGGTCCGTCACCCCTCCACTTT
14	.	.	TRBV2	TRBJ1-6	CASSEETVNSPLHF	TGTGCCAGCAGTGAAGAAACAGTAAATTCACCCCTCCACTTT
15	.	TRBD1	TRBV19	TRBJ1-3	CASKTTGQGGNTIYF	TGTGCCAGTAAAACCACGGGACAGGGAGGAAACACCATATATTTT
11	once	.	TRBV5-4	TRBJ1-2	CASTSGYGYTF	TGTGCCAGCACCAGTGGCTATGGCTACACCTTC
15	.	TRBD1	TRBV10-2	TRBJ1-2	CASSESRTGNYGYTF	TGCGCCAGCAGTGAGTCAAGGACAGGAAACTATGGCTACACCTTC